Sequencing of this TCR beta chain was carried out in a study of identical twins. General study points: Out-of-frame beta chain sequences displayed weaker excess sharing between twins. Invariant cells of the MAIT and iNKT types might have partly distorted the zero-insertion analyses. In cord blood, abundant beta clonotypes had fewer insertions; memory showed no trend.

About this clonotype: Its antigen is currently unknown.

cDNA molecules carried unique molecular identifiers, and template switching added a universal primer site. Each CDR3 protein is one row after TCRdb ran MiXCR on the 5' RACE reads. The sample contains some 1,600,000 distinct CDR3 sequences, around 29% of which appear only once. J gave up 8 bases and V 3 bases, and 8 bases lay outside the gene matches. Per the germline V gene, CDR1 is MNHEY and CDR2 is SMNVEV (reference sequence). The CDR3 extends over 14 amino acids. The chain couples TRBV27 to TRBJ1-2, with 8 bases aligning to TRBD1. The specimen sequenced was cord blood. The TCR was taken from a newborn girl in good health. CDR3 sequence reads: CASSFFAGGKGYTF. The CDR3 bases are TGTGCCAGCAGTTTCTTCGCAGGGGGCAAGGGCTACACCTTC.